The present TCR beta chain was sequenced within a study of blood T cell repertoires in COVID-19. Overall study context: COVID-19 samples collected from the United States, Italy and Spain covered acute and convalescent phases.

This CDR3 contains 14 residues. CDR1 and CDR2 (germline): MDHEN, SYDVKM. Trimming took off 2 bases at V and 0 bases at J, with 7 bases between the two ends. Clones were sequenced by immunoSEQ multiplex PCR, and TCRdb holds only the in-frame ones, with some missing. The table includes over 250,000 clones, roughly 90% detected once. This receptor was identified in a woman aged 30 to 39 with COVID-19, enrolled during active disease. The chain couples TRBV28 to TRBJ1-2; D might be TRBD1 (6 bases). Sequencing input: peripheral blood. The CDR3 here is CASSLGQSNYGYTF. The CDR3 nucleotides read TGTGCCAGCAGTTTAGGACAGTCTAACTATGGCTACACCTTC.